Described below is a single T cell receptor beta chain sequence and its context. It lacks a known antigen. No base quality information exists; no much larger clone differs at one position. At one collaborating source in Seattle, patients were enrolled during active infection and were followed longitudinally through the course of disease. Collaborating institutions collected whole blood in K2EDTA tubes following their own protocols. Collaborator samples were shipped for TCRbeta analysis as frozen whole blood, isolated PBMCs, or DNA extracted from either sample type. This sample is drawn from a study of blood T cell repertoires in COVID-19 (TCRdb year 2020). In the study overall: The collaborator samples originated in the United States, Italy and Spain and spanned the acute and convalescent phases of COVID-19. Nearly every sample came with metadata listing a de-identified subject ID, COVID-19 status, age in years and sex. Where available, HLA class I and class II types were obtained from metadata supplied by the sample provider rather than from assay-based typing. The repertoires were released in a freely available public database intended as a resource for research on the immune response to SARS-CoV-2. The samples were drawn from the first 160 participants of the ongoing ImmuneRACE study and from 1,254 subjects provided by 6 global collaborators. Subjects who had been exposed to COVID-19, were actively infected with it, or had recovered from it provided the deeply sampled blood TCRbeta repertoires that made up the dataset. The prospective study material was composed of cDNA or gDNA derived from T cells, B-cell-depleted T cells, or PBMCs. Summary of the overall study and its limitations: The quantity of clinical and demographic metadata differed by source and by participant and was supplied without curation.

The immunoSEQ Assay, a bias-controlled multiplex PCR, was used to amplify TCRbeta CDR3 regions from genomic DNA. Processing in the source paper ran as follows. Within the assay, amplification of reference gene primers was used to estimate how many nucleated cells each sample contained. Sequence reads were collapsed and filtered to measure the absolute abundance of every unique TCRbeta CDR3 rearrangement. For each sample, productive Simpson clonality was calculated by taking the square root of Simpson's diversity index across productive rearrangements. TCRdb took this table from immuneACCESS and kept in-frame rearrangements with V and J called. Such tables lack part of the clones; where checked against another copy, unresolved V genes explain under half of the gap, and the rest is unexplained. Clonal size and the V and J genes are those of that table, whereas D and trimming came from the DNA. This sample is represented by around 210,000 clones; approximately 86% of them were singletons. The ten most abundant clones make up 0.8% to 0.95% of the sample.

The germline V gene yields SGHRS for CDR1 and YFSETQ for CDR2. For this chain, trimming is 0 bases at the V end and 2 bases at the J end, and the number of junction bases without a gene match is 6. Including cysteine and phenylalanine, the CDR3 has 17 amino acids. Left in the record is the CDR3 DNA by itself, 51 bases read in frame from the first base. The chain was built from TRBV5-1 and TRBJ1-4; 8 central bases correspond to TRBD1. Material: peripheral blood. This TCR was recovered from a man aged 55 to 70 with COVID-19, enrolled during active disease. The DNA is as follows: TGCGCCAGCAGCTTGGTTCAGGGGGCGATCACTAATGAAAAACTGTTTTTT. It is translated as CASSLVQGAITNEKLFF.